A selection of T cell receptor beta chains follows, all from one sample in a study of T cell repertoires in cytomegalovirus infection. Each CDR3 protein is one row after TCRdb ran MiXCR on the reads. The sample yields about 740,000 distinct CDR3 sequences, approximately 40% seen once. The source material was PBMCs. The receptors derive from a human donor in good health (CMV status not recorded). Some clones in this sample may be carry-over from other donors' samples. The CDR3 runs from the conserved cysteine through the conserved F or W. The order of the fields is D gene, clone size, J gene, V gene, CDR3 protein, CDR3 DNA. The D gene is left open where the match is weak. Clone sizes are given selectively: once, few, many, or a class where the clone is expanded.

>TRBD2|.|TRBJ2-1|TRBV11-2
CASSARLASYNEQFF
TGTGCCAGCAGCGCCCGACTAGCGTCCTACAATGAGCAGTTCTTC
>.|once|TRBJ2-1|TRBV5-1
CASSFRDPLYNEQFF
TGCGCCAGCAGCTTCCGGGACCCACTCTACAATGAGCAGTTCTTC
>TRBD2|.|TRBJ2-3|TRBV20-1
CSAMTGTSGGLDTQYF
TGCAGTGCCATGACCGGGACTAGCGGCGGACTAGATACGCAGTATTTT
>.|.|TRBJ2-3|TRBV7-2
CASSFGRPGGDTQYF
TGTGCCAGCAGCTTCGGACGTCCCGGAGGCGATACGCAGTATTTT
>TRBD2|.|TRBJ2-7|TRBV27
CASSFSGSPEQYF
TGTGCCAGCAGTTTTAGCGGGAGTCCCGAGCAGTACTTC
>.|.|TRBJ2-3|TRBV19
CASSIGQVGPDTQYF
TGTGCCAGTAGTATAGGACAGGTCGGCCCAGATACGCAGTATTTT
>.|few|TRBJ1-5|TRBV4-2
CASSQDRGGGQPQHF
TGTGCCAGCAGCCAAGATCGGGGGGGAGGTCAGCCCCAGCATTTT
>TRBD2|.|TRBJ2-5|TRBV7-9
CASSLWTAGEQETQYF
TGTGCCAGCAGCTTATGGACCGCGGGGGAACAAGAGACCCAGTACTTC
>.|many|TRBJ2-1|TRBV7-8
CASSFGTGMPDEQFF
TGTGCCAGCAGCTTTGGGACTGGGATGCCCGATGAGCAGTTCTTC
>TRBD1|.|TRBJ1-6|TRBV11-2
CASSLEGTGLTPLHF
TGTGCCAGCAGCTTAGAAGGGACAGGGTTGACACCCCTCCACTTT
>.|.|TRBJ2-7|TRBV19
CASSPYMGYEQYF
TGTGCCAGTAGTCCCTACATGGGGTACGAGCAGTACTTC
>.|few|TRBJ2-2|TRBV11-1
CASSLGSRPNTGELFF
TGTGCCAGCAGCTTAGGGAGCAGGCCGAACACCGGGGAGCTGTTTTTT
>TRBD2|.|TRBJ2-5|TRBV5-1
CASSFRASGGLGETQYF
TGCGCCAGCAGCTTCCGAGCTAGCGGGGGTTTGGGAGAGACCCAGTACTTC
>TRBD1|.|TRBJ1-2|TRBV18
CASSPDREFGYTF
TGTGCCAGCTCACCAGACAGGGAGTTCGGCTACACCTTC
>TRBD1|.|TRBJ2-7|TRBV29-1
CSVEGQGGYEQYF
TGCAGCGTTGAGGGACAGGGAGGCTACGAGCAGTACTTC
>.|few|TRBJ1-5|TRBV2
CASSEANFNQPQHF
TGTGCCAGCAGTGAAGCGAACTTCAATCAGCCCCAGCATTTT